This T cell receptor (beta chain) is drawn from a study of blood T cell repertoires in COVID-19. The CDR3 runs 14 residues. From germline, CDR1 is MDHEN and CDR2 SYDVKM. Trimming removed 5 bases from V and 5 bases from J, with 16 bases in between. Study processing details: Nucleated cell counts were estimated from reference gene primer amplification. Libraries were prepared by immunoSEQ multiplex PCR; TCRdb keeps only in-frame clonotypes and omits some of them. V and J calls and clone size come straight from that table; D and trimming were deduced from the DNA. The sample lists a few hundred thousand clones; around 83% were seen once.

Specimen: peripheral blood. This chain uses TRBV28 with TRBJ2-7; D possibly corresponds to TRBD1 (6 bases). The source of this sequence is a man in his fifties or sixties who had recovered from COVID-19. CDR3 DNA: TGTGCCAGCAGTCCCATGGGGGCAGGGAACGAGCAGTACTTC. This gives the protein CASSPMGAGNEQYF. Supplemented by reference TRBV28 and TRBJ2-7, the full variable domain reads DVKVTQSSRYLVKRTGEKVFLECVQDMDHENMFWYRQDPGLGLRLIYFSYDVKMKEKGDIPEGYSVSREKKERFSLILESASTNQTSMYLCASSPMGAGNEQYFGPGTRLTVT.